This is a list of T cell receptor beta chains from one sample in a study of T cells in tuberculosis. Assay: immunoSEQ multiplex PCR; the TCRdb copy retains only in-frame clones and omits some. The data hold 40,000 to 50,000 clones, with around 96% observed a single time. Sequenced input: PBMCs. These receptors all come from a donor between 5 and 29 years old with latent tuberculosis or without tuberculosis infection. The CDR3 runs from the conserved cysteine through the conserved F or W. A D gene is named only where the DNA matches it firmly. Some rows have no size entry. The others give once, few or many, or a class for an expanded clone.

J	D	size	V	DNA	CDR3
TRBJ1-2	TRBD1	.	TRBV28	TGTGCCAGCAGCGACCTCCTCGCGATGTGGGGACAGGGGCGGGACTATGGCTACACCTTC	CASSDLLAMWGQGRDYGYTF
TRBJ1-1	.	.	TRBV6-1	TGTGCCAGCAGTGATTTCGTTGAAGCTTTCTTT	CASSDFVEAFF
TRBJ1-4	.	.	TRBV25-1	TGTGCCAGCGACGCTGGGGGCGAAACTAATGAAAAACTGTTTTTT	CASDAGGETNEKLFF
TRBJ1-1	.	.	TRBV7-2	TGTGCCAGCAGCCAAAAGGGAGCAGGGAACACTGAAGCTTTCTTT	CASSQKGAGNTEAFF
TRBJ1-2	TRBD1	.	TRBV28	TGTGCCAGCAGCCGAACAGGGGTGCGAGGCTACACCTTC	CASSRTGVRGYTF
TRBJ2-2	.	.	TRBV7-3	TGTGCCAGCAGCTTATCTCTCACCGGGGAGCTGTTTTTT	CASSLSLTGELFF
TRBJ2-5	.	few	TRBV25-1	TGTGCCAGCAGTGACGAGGGAGAAGAGACCCAGTACTTC	CASSDEGEETQYF
TRBJ2-7	TRBD1	.	TRBV10-3	TGTGCCATCAGGGGGGCAGGGGGCGACGAGCAGTACTTC	CAIRGAGGDEQYF
TRBJ2-1	TRBD2	.	TRBV9	TGTGCCAGCAGCCCACGACCGGGACTAGCGGGAGATACCTACAATGAGCAGTTCTTC	CASSPRPGLAGDTYNEQFF
TRBJ1-1	.	.	TRBV5-1	TGCGCCAGCAGCTTGGCTTCGGGGGCTGAAGCTTTCTTT	CASSLASGAEAFF
TRBJ1-5	TRBD1	.	TRBV12-5	TGTGCTAGTGGTTTGGGGGCCCGGACAGGGAATCAGCCCCAGCATTTT	CASGLGARTGNQPQHF
TRBJ1-2	TRBD1	.	TRBV27	TGTGCCAGCCGTACAGGGGGCGACTATGGCTACACCTTC	CASRTGGDYGYTF
TRBJ1-1	TRBD1	.	TRBV27	TGTGCCAGCACCAAGACAGGGTTTGGGGAAGCTTTCTTT	CASTKTGFGEAFF
TRBJ1-1	.	once	TRBV5-6	TGTGCCAGCAGCTTGGGAATTTTAGGGGGCACTGAAGCTTTCTTT	CASSLGILGGTEAFF
TRBJ1-1	.	.	TRBV18	TGTGCCAGCTCACCGCAGGGGAACACTGAAGCTTTCTTT	CASSPQGNTEAFF
TRBJ1-2	.	.	TRBV9	TGTGCCAGCAGCCGGGACAATGGCTACACCTTC	CASSRDNGYTF
TRBJ2-7	.	.	TRBV30	TGTGCCTGGCAAACAGTCCACCTATGGGAGCAGTACTTC	CAWQTVHLWEQYF
TRBJ1-6	.	.	TRBV4-2	TGTGCCAGCAGCCCCAAGACACGAGCACAGGGCGATTCTAACTATAATTCACCCCTCCACTTT	CASSPKTRAQGDSNYNSPLHF
TRBJ1-2	.	few	TRBV11-1	TGTGCCAGCAGCTCCCCGGGTACCAGCAACTATGGCTACACCTTC	CASSSPGTSNYGYTF
TRBJ1-1	.	.	TRBV5-1	TGCGCCAGCGTCAGGAAGTACCCGAACACTGAAGCTTTCTTT	CASVRKYPNTEAFF
TRBJ2-7	.	.	TRBV2	TGTGCCAGCAGTAAGACAGAATCGTACGAGCAGTACTTC	CASSKTESYEQYF
TRBJ1-1	.	.	TRBV2	TGTGCCAGCAGTCAAACAATGAACACTGAAGCTTTCTTT	CASSQTMNTEAFF
TRBJ1-5	TRBD1	.	TRBV6-5	TGTGCCAGCAGTTACTCGCGACAGGGGGGCGGTCAGCCCCAGCATTTT	CASSYSRQGGGQPQHF
TRBJ2-1	TRBD2	.	TRBV14	TGTGCCAGCAGCCAAGCGATTAGCGGGGGGTTGAATGAGCAGTTCTTC	CASSQAISGGLNEQFF
TRBJ1-1	TRBD1	few	TRBV5-1	TGCGCCAGCAGCCCAAAAGGGGGCGCCGAGGACACTGAAGCTTTCTTT	CASSPKGGAEDTEAFF
TRBJ2-7	TRBD2	.	TRBV30	TGTGCCTGGAGCAACGGGAGGGAGCAGTACTTC	CAWSNGREQYF
TRBJ1-4	.	.	TRBV5-8	TGTGCCAGCGCAGGGGAGGGGACAAGAATAGGCGAAAAACTGTTTTTT	CASAGEGTRIGEKLFF
TRBJ1-3	.	.	TRBV28	TGTGCCAGCAGTTTATCTAACAGAAAGAATGGAAACACCATATATTTT	CASSLSNRKNGNTIYF
TRBJ2-7	.	.	TRBV13	TGTGCCAGCAGTAGGGGCTACTACGAGCAGTACTTC	CASSRGYYEQYF
TRBJ2-7	.	.	TRBV18	TGTGCCAGCTCACCTCGTGGCAGCTCCTACGAGCAGTACTTC	CASSPRGSSYEQYF
TRBJ1-5	TRBD1	once	TRBV10-2	TGCGCCAGCAGTGATCGGACAGGGGATCAGCCCCAGCATTTT	CASSDRTGDQPQHF
TRBJ1-1	.	.	TRBV27	TGTGCCAGCAGTCTCCAACCGGGTGAAGCTTTCTTT	CASSLQPGEAFF
TRBJ1-1	TRBD1	.	TRBV11-2	TGTGCCAGCAGCTTAGCGGGGACAGGATCACAGACTGAAGCTTTCTTT	CASSLAGTGSQTEAFF
TRBJ1-6	TRBD1	.	TRBV5-4	TGTGCCAGCAGTCGCTCGGACAGGCCGGGTCCCTGGCCCCTCCACTTT	CASSRSDRPGPWPLHF
TRBJ2-7	TRBD2	.	TRBV27	TGTGCCAGCAGTTTCGTAGCGGGACCGTCCTACGAGCAGTACTTC	CASSFVAGPSYEQYF
TRBJ2-1	TRBD1	once	TRBV9	TGTGCCAGCGCCGGGACAGTAAACCCCCCATTTTATATAGAGCAGTTCTTC	CASAGTVNPPFYIEQFF
TRBJ2-4	.	.	TRBV4-2	TGTGCCAGCAGCCATCGACTAGCCAAAAACATTCAGTACTTC	CASSHRLAKNIQYF
TRBJ2-1	.	.	TRBV7-8	TGTGCCAGCAGCTTAGAGAGCTCCTACAATGAGCAGTTCTTC	CASSLESSYNEQFF
TRBJ2-7	.	once	TRBV2	TGTGCCAGCAGTGGACAGCACTACGAGCAGTACTTC	CASSGQHYEQYF